The 9 T cell receptor beta chains below were found in one sample sequenced in a study of T cells after yellow fever vaccination (dated by TCRdb to the late 2010s). The sample's treatment or condition, from its label and the paper: live attenuated yellow fever vaccine strain. The library was produced with 5' RACE. Sequencing relied on an Illumina HiSeq 2500. TCRdb's own reprocessing of the public reads used fastp at Q25 and MiXCR and kept productive beta chains. Rows merge per CDR3 protein into single entries with the most common DNA and genes. This sample holds under 700,000 distinct CDR3 sequences; roughly a sixth were observed only once. Of the sample, 17% falls within the top ten clones. This material consisted of PBMCs, taken 5 days after the first yellow fever vaccination. The source is a man between 18 and 35 years old who received the YFV17D yellow fever vaccine.

The CDR3 spells CASSRTDRGVDEQFF. CDR3 nucleotide sequence: TGTGCCAGCAGCCGCACGGACAGGGGTGTCGATGAGCAGTTCTTC. The V call is TRBV14, the J call TRBJ2-1, with TRBD1 identical over 9 bases. Germline V CDR1 and CDR2: SGHDN, FVKESK. This CDR3 contains 15 residues. Trimming at V came to 4 bases and at J to 8 bases, leaving 9 bases not matched to a gene.

The gene calls are TRBV29-1 and TRBJ2-3, with TRBD1 matching over 8 bases. This CDR3 spans 13 amino acids. The ends lost 7 bases at V and 4 bases at J; junction bases unmatched: 7. Germline V gives CDR1 SQVTM, CDR2 ANQGSEA. The CDR3 nucleotides read TGCAGCGCCTACAGGGGGGAGGCAGATACGCAGTATTTT. The encoded protein is CSAYRGEADTQYF.

A few counts support this clonotype. The V call is TRBV15, the J call TRBJ1-5, with a weak D call TRBD1 (6 bases). The CDR3 runs to 15 residues. Trimming removed 3 bases from V and 7 bases from J, with 16 bases in between. Looked up from germline, CDR1 is LNHNV and CDR2 is YYDKDF (reference sequence). The CDR3 protein is CATSRENRARQPQHF. CDR3 coding DNA: TGTGCCACCAGCAGGGAAAACAGGGCACGCCAGCCCCAGCATTTT.

This clonotype came up a few times. This rearrangement joins TRBV5-5 to TRBJ2-2; D not resolved. The CDR3 loop spans 15 amino acids. Trimming pared 2 bases from V and 8 bases from J, leaving 16 bases between. Germline V gives CDR1 SGHKS, CDR2 YYEKEE (reference sequence). CDR3 in DNA: TGTGCCAGCAGCTTCCCCATGAGAGGACCGGGGGAGCTGTTTTTT. As protein: CASSFPMRGPGELFF. Drawing the rest from reference TRBV5-5 and TRBJ2-2, the complete variable domain is DAGVTQSPTHLIKTRGQQVTLRCSPISGHKSVSWYQQVLGQGPQFIFQYYEKEERGRGNFPDRFSARQFPNYSSELNVNALLLGDSALYLCASSFPMRGPGELFFGEGSRLTVL.

The rearrangement joins TRBV30 to TRBJ2-3; weak D call: TRBD1 (5 bases). This CDR3 has 14 amino acids. Trimming removed 0 bases from V and 3 bases from J, with 10 bases in between. Germline V gives CDR1 GTSNPN, CDR2 SVGIG (reference sequence). CDR3 nucleotide sequence: TGTGCCTGGAGTGTAGGGGCGAAGACAGATACGCAGTATTTT. Protein: CAWSVGAKTDTQYF.

The chain's CDR3 is CASREGMNTGELFF. CDR3 nucleotides: TGCGCCAGCCGGGAGGGTATGAACACCGGGGAGCTGTTTTTT. V gene TRBV5-1 combines with J gene TRBJ2-2, with 8 bases fitting TRBD2. After removal of 7 bases from V and 1 base from J, the junction contained 3 bases not matched to a gene. This CDR3 region has 14 residues. Looked up from germline, CDR1 is SGHRS and CDR2 is YFSETQ.

In regard to this clonotype: Germline is not matched at one junction end, which may reflect a read error. The gene calls are TRBV20-1 and TRBJ1-2; tentative D call: TRBD1 (5 bases). The CDR3 is 11 residues long. CDR1 is DFQATT, CDR2 SNEGSKA, per germline (reference sequence). The CDR3 nucleotides are TGCAGTGCTTCCCGGGGGGAGGTTGTCGCCTTC. Its protein is CSASRGEVVAF.

The table lists this clonotype with a few counts. This rearrangement joins TRBV12-1 to TRBJ1-2. TRBV12-1 is classified as a pseudogene. CDR3 length equals 13 residues. The CDR3 nucleotides read TGTGCCAGCAGCGCTACTACCGGGTTCTACTACACCTTC. It translates to CASSATTGFYYTF.

The chain couples TRBV29-1 to TRBJ2-5; TRBD2 aligns across 10 bases. CDR3 size: 13 residues. The V and J ends lost 7 bases and 5 bases, in that order; junction bases with no gene match: 7. Germline loops: CDR1 SQVTM, CDR2 ANQGSEA. CDR3 residues: CSAERGGIETQYF. As DNA, the CDR3 is TGCAGCGCCGAGCGGGGGGGCATTGAGACCCAGTACTTC.